The 15 T cell receptor beta chains below come from one sample, sequenced in a study of cytomegalovirus exposure and HLA in healthy donors. Both 60 Vbeta primers and 13 Jbeta primers went into the PCR. The repertoire was sequenced with immunoSEQ multiplex PCR; TCRdb's copy has only in-frame clones and lacks some. The data contain approximately 76,000 clones, around 79% of them singletons. Sequenced sample: PBMCs. The origin of the receptors is a man aged 25 to 45 in good health and CMV-seronegative.

This chain links TRBV18 with TRBJ2-7; no clear D gene. CDR1 and CDR2 from the germline V gene are KGHSH and LQKENI. V lost 3 bases and J 3 bases, leaving 12 bases between the germline ends. This CDR3 has 14 residues. In nucleotides, the CDR3 is TGTGCCAGCTCACCTTACGCACAGAACTACGAGCAGTACTTC. It is translated as CASSPYAQNYEQYF. The complete variable domain, with remaining parts taken from reference TRBV18 and TRBJ2-7, reads NAGVMQNPRHLVRRRGQEARLRCSPMKGHSHVYWYRQLPEEGLKFMVYLQKENIIDESGMPKERFSAEFPKEGPSILRIQQVVRGDSAAYFCASSPYAQNYEQYFGPGTRLTVT.

Only one count was recorded for this clone. The chain has TRBV25-1 and TRBJ1-1; D is possibly TRBD1 (5 bases). CDR1 and CDR2 (germline): MGHDK, SYGVNS. The CDR3 loop spans 14 amino acids. V dropped 6 bases and J dropped 4 bases, with 15 bases sitting between them. The CDR3 nucleotides are TGTGCCAGCAGGGCATCAGGGTGGAGCACTGAAGCTTTCTTT. Translating it yields CASRASGWSTEAFF.

The J gene is TRBJ2-7, the V gene TRBV7-9; tentative D call: TRBD2 (7 bases). CDR3 length: 16 residues. CDR1 and CDR2 (germline): SEHNR, FQNEAQ (reference sequence). V was pared by 1 base and J by 2 bases, with 15 bases between. CDR3 amino acids: CASSLGGGHQTYEQYF. The CDR3 DNA follows: TGTGCCAGCAGCTTAGGGGGGGGACATCAGACCTACGAGCAGTACTTC. Using reference TRBV7-9 and TRBJ2-7 for the parts outside the CDR3, the full variable domain is DTGVSQNPRHKITKRGQNVTFRCDPISEHNRLYWYRQTLGQGPEFLTYFQNEAQLEKSRLLSDRFSAERPKGSFSTLEIQRTEQGDSAMYLCASSLGGGHQTYEQYFGPGTRLTVT.

This clone was recorded only once. The gene calls are TRBV5-1 and TRBJ1-1; D uncertain. The CDR3 consists of 13 residues. Trimming took 2 bases from V and 1 from J, leaving 6 bases between them. The germline V gene encodes CDR1 SGHRS and CDR2 YFSETQ. CDR3 amino acids: CASSLQQNTEAFF. CDR3 sequence (DNA): TGCGCCAGCAGCTTACAGCAGAACACTGAAGCTTTCTTT.

This clone was counted between two and nine times. The genes are TRBV28 and TRBJ2-3; 10 positions match TRBD1. The CDR3 totals 13 residues. V was pared by 8 bases and J by 3 bases, with 2 bases of the junction left unmatched. The germline V gene encodes CDR1 MDHEN and CDR2 SYDVKM. CDR3 protein: CASRTGGTDTQYF. In DNA form, the CDR3 reads TGTGCCAGCCGGACAGGGGGGACAGATACGCAGTATTTT.

This clone came up once. J is TRBJ1-1 and V is TRBV9, with 9 bases fitting TRBD1. Germline lookup yields CDR1 SGDLS and CDR2 YYNGEE. Losses at the gene ends were 3 bases for V and 6 bases for J; bases not matched to a gene: 9. The CDR3 has 15 residues. CDR3 nucleotide sequence: TGTGCCAGCAGCGAGTGGACAGGGGTGGAATCTGAAGCTTTCTTT. As protein: CASSEWTGVESEAFF.

The chain combines TRBV28 with TRBJ1-3; D not resolved. Trimming pared 10 bases from V and 2 bases from J, leaving 15 bases between. The CDR3 spans 14 residues. From germline, CDR1 is MDHEN and CDR2 SYDVKM. This CDR3 is CATLVPGAGNTIYF. The CDR3 bases are TGTGCCACCTTAGTACCTGGTGCTGGAAACACCATATATTTT.

The chain employs TRBV7-2 and TRBJ2-7, with D possibly TRBD1 on 6 matching bases. CDR1 is SGHTA and CDR2 is FQGNSA in the germline V gene. CDR3 size: 14 residues. V lost 6 bases and J lost 2, with 14 bases in between. CDR3 sequence: CASRDGQSPYEQYF. CDR3 in DNA: TGTGCCAGCAGAGACGGACAGTCTCCCTACGAGCAGTACTTC.

This chain connects TRBV5-4 to TRBJ2-1; 7 nucleotides agree with TRBD2. This CDR3 comprises 14 residues. Unmatched junction bases numbered 3, after V lost 2 bases and J lost 4 bases. Germline CDR1 SGHNT, CDR2 YYREEE (reference sequence). CDR3 protein: CASSLKGGYNEQFF. The CDR3 DNA reads TGTGCCAGCAGCTTAAAGGGAGGGTACAATGAGCAGTTCTTC.

J is TRBJ1-4 and V is TRBV18, with 9 bases that match TRBD1. Per the germline V gene, CDR1 is KGHSH and CDR2 is LQKENI. The CDR3 is 14 amino acids. With 3 bases clipped from V and 7 bases from J, the junction kept 3 bases outside the gene matches. This CDR3 is CASSPGQGGEKLFF. CDR3 sequence (DNA): TGTGCCAGCTCACCGGGACAGGGAGGTGAAAAACTGTTTTTT.

The chain employs TRBV30 and TRBJ2-2, with TRBD1 matching over 9 bases. The germline V gene has CDR1 GTSNPN and CDR2 SVGIG (reference sequence). There are 14 residues in the CDR3. After removal of 6 bases from V and 5 bases from J, the junction contained 7 bases not matched to a gene. CDR3 coding DNA: TGTGCCTGTAGAGTGGGGACAGGGACCGGGGAGCTGTTTTTT. Translating it yields CACRVGTGTGELFF.

This chain connects TRBV5-1 to TRBJ1-5, with D possibly matching TRBD1 (6 bases). Germline assignment: CDR1 SGHRS and CDR2 YFSETQ. V dropped 3 bases and J dropped 0 bases, with 13 bases sitting between them. This CDR3 spans 16 amino acids. The CDR3 region is CASSSGEGVSNQPQHF. CDR3 coding DNA: TGCGCCAGCAGCTCCGGGGAGGGGGTTAGCAATCAGCCCCAGCATTTT.

This chain uses TRBV25-1 with TRBJ1-2; D remains ambiguous. V was shortened by 6 bases and J by 4 bases, with 15 bases between the two germline ends. Germline V lookup: CDR1 MGHDK, CDR2 SYGVNS. This CDR3 has 14 amino acids. In nucleotides, the CDR3 is TGTGCCAGCAGCGAACGAACAGTTCTCTATGGCTACACCTTC. It yields the protein CASSERTVLYGYTF.

This chain joins TRBV7-9 and TRBJ1-5; a weak D match, TRBD1 (5 bases). The CDR3 loop spans 14 amino acids. Germline CDR1 and CDR2: SEHNR and FQNEAQ (reference sequence). V dropped 1 base and J dropped 4 bases, with 8 bases sitting between them. The CDR3 spells CASSLGGGNQPQHF. In DNA form, the CDR3 reads TGTGCCAGCAGCTTAGGTGGGGGGAATCAGCCCCAGCATTTT.

CDR3 coding DNA: TGTGCCAGCAGCTTGACAGGGCGCTACTATGGCTACACCTTC. The encoded protein is CASSLTGRYYGYTF. The chain links TRBV7-8 to TRBJ1-2; 7 bases map to TRBD1. From germline, CDR1 is SGHVS and CDR2 FQNEAQ. Losses at the gene ends were 3 bases for V and 3 bases for J; bases not matched to a gene: 4. The CDR3 is made up of 14 amino acids.